These 24 T cell receptor beta chains share one sample of origin, sequenced in a study of blood T cell repertoires in COVID-19. Produced via immunoSEQ multiplex PCR; TCRdb's table is partial and in-frame only. Of about 230,000 clones in the sample, around 83% were seen once. Sample: peripheral blood. These receptors all stem from a man of 80 years or more with acute or convalescent COVID-19.

In DNA form, the CDR3 reads TGTGCCAGCAGCTCAACCCCGGGACAACATGGCTACACCTTC. It is translated as CASSSTPGQHGYTF. The chain combines TRBV7-2 with TRBJ1-2; perhaps TRBD1 as D (6 bases). In germline, CDR1 is SGHTA, CDR2 FQGNSA. The V end was cut by 4 bases, the J end by 6 bases, with 15 bases between. The CDR3 is 14 residues long.

The chain couples TRBV6-5 to TRBJ2-7; 8 bases align to TRBD2. The CDR3 is made up of 13 amino acids. CDR1 MNHEY and CDR2 SVGAGI come from the germline V gene. The trim removed 7 bases at V and 2 bases at J, leaving 4 bases unmatched. CDR3 in DNA: TGTGCCAGCATCGATAGCGGGACCTACGAGCAGTACTTC. It translates to CASIDSGTYEQYF.

The chain joins TRBV6-5 to TRBJ1-5, with TRBD1 as a possible D gene (6 bases). The CDR3 contains 15 residues. Germline CDR1 is MNHEY and CDR2 is SVGAGI. Trimming took off 8 bases at V and 2 bases at J, with 16 bases between the two ends. CDR3 in amino acids: CASVERGLGNQPQHF. CDR3 in DNA: TGTGCCAGCGTCGAAAGGGGGTTGGGCAATCAGCCCCAGCATTTT.

The genes are TRBV4-1 and TRBJ1-2; D ambiguous. This CDR3 comprises 13 residues. Germline CDR1 is MGHRA and CDR2 is YSYEKL. Deletions cut 0 bases from V and 4 bases from J, with 6 bases between. CDR3: CASSQERIYGYTF. In nucleotides, the CDR3 is TGCGCCAGCAGCCAAGAGAGGATCTATGGCTACACCTTC.

Details on this clone: Other DNA sequences in the sample encode the same CDR3. The J gene is TRBJ1-1, the V gene TRBV6-5, with 7 bases that match TRBD1. The ends lost 8 bases at V and 1 base at J; junction bases unmatched: 4. This CDR3 is 13 amino acids long. CDR1 and CDR2 from the germline V gene are MNHEY and SVGAGI. CDR3 in DNA: TGTGCCAGCCGAACAGGGGCGAACACTGAAGCTTTCTTT. Its protein is CASRTGANTEAFF.

This clone came up a few times. This chain joins TRBV6-5 and TRBJ2-3; D is perhaps TRBD2 (7 bases). The V gene's germline CDR1 is MNHEY and CDR2 SVGAGI. The CDR3 contains 15 residues. V lost 6 bases to trimming and J lost 3 bases, with 16 bases between them. CDR3 protein: CASRAPGGGTDTQYF. The CDR3 nucleotides read TGTGCCAGCAGGGCCCCGGGGGGCGGGACAGATACGCAGTATTTT.

V gene TRBV28 combines with J gene TRBJ2-7; the D gene is possibly TRBD1 (6 bases). V was pared by 8 bases and J by 2 bases, with 13 bases between. From germline, CDR1 is MDHEN and CDR2 SYDVKM. CDR3 length: 13 amino acids. CDR3 loop: CASGRDTTYEQYF. For the CDR3, the DNA is TGTGCCAGCGGCCGGGACACGACCTACGAGCAGTACTTC. Complete variable domain (other parts from reference TRBV28 and TRBJ2-7): DVKVTQSSRYLVKRTGEKVFLECVQDMDHENMFWYRQDPGLGLRLIYFSYDVKMKEKGDIPEGYSVSREKKERFSLILESASTNQTSMYLCASGRDTTYEQYFGPGTRLTVT.

The V and J genes are TRBV3-1 (or the pseudogene TRBV3-2) and TRBJ2-2, with TRBD2 as a possible D gene (6 bases). Per the germline V gene, CDR1 is LGHDT and CDR2 is YNNKEL (reference sequence). V was shortened by 4 bases and J by 7 bases, with 22 bases between the two germline ends. The CDR3 has 17 residues. CDR3 sequence (DNA): TGTGCCAGCAGCCGGAAAAAGGGGACTTTGAAAGGCGGGGAGCTGTTTTTT. Translation gives CASSRKKGTLKGGELFF.

The chain uses TRBV20-1 and TRBJ2-1; D is uncertain. Trimming removed 5 bases at V and 6 bases at J, with 8 bases between. The CDR3 is 11 residues long. Germline CDR1 is DFQATT and CDR2 is SNEGSKA (reference sequence). Written as DNA, the CDR3 is TGCAGTGCTCGAGCTGTCAATGAGCAGTTCTTC. This gives the protein CSARAVNEQFF.

V is TRBV7-9 and J is TRBJ2-2; 11 bases fit TRBD2. The CDR3 totals 18 residues. V lost 0 bases and J lost 5; bases outside the gene matches: 8. Germline CDR1 and CDR2: SEHNR and FQNEAQ (reference sequence). The CDR3 sequence: CASSLAELAGVHTGELFF. The CDR3 bases are TGTGCCAGCAGCTTAGCAGAACTAGCGGGAGTACATACCGGGGAGCTGTTTTTT.

This chain connects TRBV27 to TRBJ2-2, with D unclear. Germline CDR1 and CDR2: MNHEY and SMNVEV (reference sequence). The germline V and J ends were trimmed by 5 bases and 5 bases, with 18 bases remaining between them. The CDR3 runs to 16 residues. CDR3 region: CASSRLRLFATGELFF. The DNA for the CDR3 is TGTGCCAGCAGTAGACTGCGTTTGTTCGCGACCGGGGAGCTGTTTTTT.

CDR3 DNA sequence: TGTGCCAGCAGCTTAGCTACAGGGACAGGCGTTAATTCACCCCTCCACTTT. It yields the protein CASSLATGTGVNSPLHF. This sequence joins TRBV11-1 and TRBJ1-6; 8 nucleotides match TRBD1. With 0 bases clipped from V and 6 bases from J, the junction kept 7 bases outside the gene matches. The germline V gene encodes CDR1 SGHAT and CDR2 FQDESV (reference sequence). The CDR3 consists of 17 residues.

V and J are TRBV20-1 and TRBJ2-3, with unresolved D. The CDR3 loop spans 10 amino acids. The V gene's germline CDR1 is DFQATT and CDR2 SNEGSKA (reference sequence). V lost 7 bases and J 11 bases, leaving 13 bases between the germline ends. The CDR3 nucleotides are TGCAGTGTGGGCCAGATTCGGCAGTATTTT. Translation gives CSVGQIRQYF.

This chain connects TRBV4-1 to TRBJ2-3; 8 positions agree with TRBD1. V lost 3 bases, J lost 6 bases, and 14 bases stayed unmatched. The CDR3 sequence is 17 residues long. The germline gives CDR1 MGHRA, CDR2 YSYEKL. CDR3 sequence (DNA): TGCGCCAGCAGCCACGCTAAGCAGGGGGCGCGACTTGATACGCAGTATTTT. Its protein product is CASSHAKQGARLDTQYF.

The CDR3 DNA reads as TGTGCCAGCACTTCGGGGAACACCGGGGAGCTGTTTTTT. Translating it yields CASTSGNTGELFF. The gene calls are TRBV2 and TRBJ2-2, with unresolved D. V was shortened by 7 bases and J by 1 base, with 7 bases between the two germline ends. The CDR3 extends over 13 amino acids. CDR1 and CDR2 (germline): SNHLY, FYNNEI.

Written as DNA, the CDR3 is TGTGCCAGCAGCTTTTTCAGGGGAGGGAGCGCAGATACGCAGTATTTT. This gives the protein CASSFFRGGSADTQYF. The chain uses TRBV11-2 and TRBJ2-3; D perhaps matches TRBD2 (7 bases). The CDR3 length is 16 residues. The germline V gene encodes CDR1 SGHAT and CDR2 FQNNGV. Deletions cut 3 bases from V and 4 bases from J, with 17 bases between.

The genes are TRBV5-1 and TRBJ2-5; 7 nucleotides agree with TRBD1. Germline values: CDR1 SGHRS, CDR2 YFSETQ. This CDR3 region has 13 residues. J was trimmed by 9 bases and V by 2 bases; bases with no gene match: 7. The CDR3: CASSFGRQGAQYF. CDR3 DNA: TGCGCCAGCAGCTTTGGGCGGCAGGGGGCCCAGTACTTC. Drawing the rest from reference TRBV5-1 and TRBJ2-5, the complete variable domain is KAGVTQTPRYLIKTRGQQVTLSCSPISGHRSVSWYQQTPGQGLQFLFEYFSETQRNKGNFPGRFSGRQFSNSRSEMNVSTLELGDSALYLCASSFGRQGAQYFGPGTRLLVL.

The chain is built from TRBV9 and TRBJ2-5; no clear D. This CDR3 is built from 15 residues. Germline loops: CDR1 SGDLS, CDR2 YYNGEE. The germline V and J ends were trimmed by 2 bases and 3 bases, with 14 bases remaining between them. CDR3 in DNA: TGTGCCAGCAGCGTGTTATCGGGTATAGAAGAGACCCAGTACTTC. Amino acid sequence: CASSVLSGIEETQYF.

This rearrangement joins TRBV2 to TRBJ2-5; tentative D call: TRBD1 (6 bases). The ends were cut back, 6 bases at V and 4 bases at J, with 12 bases in the middle. There are 13 residues in the CDR3. CDR1 is SNHLY, CDR2 FYNNEI, per germline. The CDR3 loop reads CASRTGLLETQYF. The CDR3 DNA reads TGTGCCAGCAGGACAGGTCTCCTAGAGACCCAGTACTTC.

The chain uses TRBV7-3 and TRBJ2-3; 10 positions agree with TRBD2. Looked up from germline, CDR1 is SGHTA and CDR2 is FQGTGA. Trimming took 6 bases from V and 3 from J; bases not matched to a gene: 3. The CDR3 has 14 residues. CDR3 coding DNA: TGTGCCAGCAGTTCGACTAGCGGGACAGATACGCAGTATTTT. Amino acid sequence: CASSSTSGTDTQYF.

The chain joins TRBV7-8 to TRBJ2-2, with D possibly matching TRBD2 (5 bases). Germline V gene lookup returns CDR1 SGHVS and CDR2 FQNEAQ. The CDR3 contains 13 residues. Between the trimmed V and J ends, which lost 3 bases and 9 bases, there was a span of 11 bases. This chain's CDR3 is CASSLGSARELFF. DNA for the CDR3: TGTGCCAGCAGCTTGGGGAGCGCCCGGGAGCTGTTTTTT.

A few counts support this clone. The chain has TRBV6-1 and TRBJ1-5; no clear D gene. V was clipped by 1 base and J by 6 bases, with 10 bases between them. Germline CDR1 reads MNHNS; CDR2 reads SASEGT. This CDR3 contains 14 residues. The CDR3: CASSEVGAPQPQHF. The CDR3 DNA follows: TGTGCCAGCAGTGAAGTAGGAGCGCCTCAGCCCCAGCATTTT.

The chain couples TRBV23-1 to TRBJ1-4; maybe TRBD1 (6 bases). TRBV23-1 is filed as an ORF, its function uncertain. The length of the CDR3 is 15 residues. Trimming took off 5 bases at V and 4 bases at J, with 14 bases between the two ends. The CDR3 DNA follows: TGCGCCAGCAGTGGACAGTGGGAGCATAATGAAAAACTGTTTTTT. Translation gives CASSGQWEHNEKLFF.

The CDR3 loop is CAISRQENTEAFF. The CDR3 DNA reads TGTGCCATCAGTAGACAGGAAAACACTGAAGCTTTCTTT. The gene calls are TRBV10-3 and TRBJ1-1, with a tentative D call TRBD1 (6 bases). CDR1 ENHRY and CDR2 SYGVKD come from the germline V gene. V lost 5 bases, J lost 2 bases, and 9 bases lay in between. The CDR3 extends over 13 amino acids.